This T cell receptor beta chain derives from a study of T cells in tuberculosis. Study results and caveats: Active tuberculosis alpha repertoires lay closer to GMM-specific TCRs than controls'. Classification accuracy was 87% (AUROC more than 0.8) with the GMM-specific repertoire.

Some clones are missing from TCRdb's copy, which holds only in-frame ones; the method was immunoSEQ multiplex PCR. The data contain 30,000 to 40,000 clones, roughly 97% of them singletons. CDR1 is SNHLY and CDR2 is FYNNEI in the germline V gene. The CDR3 totals 16 residues. Trimming left V 4 bases short and J 2 bases short, with 16 bases between. This clone has just one count. What it binds is unknown. Sequenced input: PBMCs. The chain recombines TRBV2 with TRBJ2-3; D is unresolved. The source is a donor aged 10-35 years with latent tuberculosis or without tuberculosis infection. CDR3 sequence (DNA): TGTGCCAGCAGTGGCCGTCTCCAGCGTCTCACAGATACGCAGTATTTT. Translation gives CASSGRLQRLTDTQYF.